The 26 T cell receptor beta chains below all came from one sample that was sequenced in a study of monozygotic twins with cystic fibrosis. The repertoire was sequenced with immunoSEQ multiplex PCR; TCRdb's copy has only in-frame clones and lacks some. Of about 32,000 clones detected, roughly 90% appear once; the ten largest clones hold roughly 0.9%. Source material: blood. These receptors were collected from a girl between 2 and 10 years old with cystic fibrosis.

The CDR3 reads CASSPGQNTEAFF. The CDR3 DNA reads as TGCGCCAGCAGCCCGGGACAGAACACTGAAGCTTTCTTT. J is TRBJ1-1 and V is TRBV5-1, with D possibly TRBD1 on 6 matching bases. V shed 4 bases and J shed 1 base, with 8 bases lying between them. The CDR3 totals 13 residues. Germline V gives CDR1 SGHRS, CDR2 YFSETQ. The complete variable domain, with remaining parts taken from reference TRBV5-1 and TRBJ1-1, reads KAGVTQTPRYLIKTRGQQVTLSCSPISGHRSVSWYQQTPGQGLQFLFEYFSETQRNKGNFPGRFSGRQFSNSRSEMNVSTLELGDSALYLCASSPGQNTEAFFGQGTRLTVV.

The V and J genes are TRBV7-3 and TRBJ2-1; D call uncertain. Deletions cut 4 bases from V and 5 bases from J, with 9 bases between. Germline V CDR1 and CDR2: SGHTA, FQGTGA. This CDR3 comprises 13 residues. The CDR3 region is CASSSSADNEQFF. The CDR3 DNA reads as TGTGCCAGCAGCTCATCGGCGGACAATGAGCAGTTCTTC.

This chain connects TRBV9 to TRBJ1-2; 7 bases are shared with TRBD1. The J segment lost 8 bases and the V segment lost 0 bases, leaving 7 bases of the junction unmatched. The CDR3 length is 14 residues. Germline V CDR1 and CDR2: SGDLS, YYNGEE. Here the CDR3 DNA reads TGTGCCAGCAGCGTAGATCCACAGGGGCGCGGCTACACCTTC. It translates to CASSVDPQGRGYTF.

The chain has TRBV5-4 and TRBJ2-6; possible D gene TRBD2, 5 bases. Germline V gives CDR1 SGHNT, CDR2 YYREEE (reference sequence). The CDR3 covers 14 residues. The V end was cut by 5 bases, the J end by 4 bases, with 10 bases between. The DNA of the CDR3 is TGTGCCAGCAGGGTAGCGTACGGGGCCAACGTCCTGACTTTC. This encodes CASRVAYGANVLTF.

The chain's CDR3 is CASSLLRGWQNQPQHF. Here the CDR3 DNA reads TGCGCCAGCAGCCTACTTAGGGGTTGGCAAAATCAGCCCCAGCATTTT. The chain carries TRBV10-1 and TRBJ1-5; TRBD1 might be the D (5 bases). The ends were cut back, 6 bases at V and 4 bases at J, with 19 bases in the middle. Germline V lookup: CDR1 WNHNN, CDR2 SYGVQD (reference sequence). This CDR3 contains 16 residues.

The chain combines TRBV2 with TRBJ1-1, with 8 bases lining up with TRBD1. This CDR3 has 16 amino acids. J gave up 2 bases and V 6 bases, and 11 bases lay outside the gene matches. From germline, CDR1 is SNHLY and CDR2 FYNNEI. CDR3 residues: CASSASSGQVNTEAFF. In nucleotides, the CDR3 is TGTGCCAGCAGCGCATCCTCGGGACAGGTAAACACTGAAGCTTTCTTT.

The V call is TRBV4-3, the J call TRBJ2-6, with D tentatively TRBD1 (5 bases). Germline V lookup: CDR1 LGHNA, CDR2 YSLEER. This CDR3 comprises 16 residues. Between the trimmed V and J ends, which lost 0 bases and 0 bases, there was a span of 6 bases. CDR3 bases: TGCGCCAGCAGCCAAGATAGGGGCTCTGGGGCCAACGTCCTGACTTTC. Translating gives CASSQDRGSGANVLTF.

V is TRBV11-1 and J is TRBJ2-3; 10 nucleotides match TRBD2. Losses at the gene ends were 4 bases for V and 6 bases for J; bases not matched to a gene: 13. This CDR3 region has 17 residues. Germline V gene lookup returns CDR1 SGHAT and CDR2 FQDESV (reference sequence). The CDR3 here is CASSSLGTSAHSDTQYF. The CDR3 DNA follows: TGTGCCAGCAGCTCCCTGGGGACTAGCGCCCACTCGGATACGCAGTATTTT.

The table lists this clone with a count of one. The V call is TRBV9, the J call TRBJ1-4; 8 nucleotides match TRBD1. CDR3 length: 14 amino acids. Germline-derived CDR1 and CDR2 are SGDLS and YYNGEE. V lost 2 bases and J lost 7; bases outside the gene matches: 4. DNA for the CDR3: TGTGCCAGCAGCGTTGGACAGGGTGGTGAAAAACTGTTTTTT. The encoded protein is CASSVGQGGEKLFF.

This chain links TRBV21-1 with TRBJ1-1. TRBV21-1 is reported as a pseudogene. There are 15 residues in the CDR3. The CDR3 DNA sequence: TGTGCCAGCAGCAGGGGAGGGGGATTACGGACTGAAGCTTTCTTT. As protein: CASSRGGGLRTEAFF.

The V call is TRBV15, the J call TRBJ2-7; 9 positions match TRBD2. Germline V gives CDR1 LNHNV, CDR2 YYDKDF (reference sequence). The CDR3 consists of 15 residues. Trimming removed 3 bases from V and 4 bases from J; junction bases left unmatched: 7. CDR3 in DNA: TGTGCCACCAGCAGCCAAACTAGCGGGCCTTACGAGCAGTACTTC. Amino acids: CATSSQTSGPYEQYF.

The chain is built from TRBV10-2 and TRBJ1-4, with D hard to call. The length of the CDR3 is 16 residues. Germline CDR1 and CDR2: WSHSY and SAAADI. Trimming left V 2 bases short and J 0 bases short, with 10 bases between. Here the CDR3 reads CASSEPGSPTNEKLFF. CDR3 sequence (DNA): TGCGCCAGCAGTGAGCCCGGGTCTCCAACTAATGAAAAACTGTTTTTT.

This rearrangement joins TRBV27 to TRBJ2-1; a possible D gene is TRBD1 (5 bases). Trimming pared 5 bases from V and 3 bases from J, leaving 8 bases between. CDR1 and CDR2 from the germline V gene are MNHEY and SMNVEV (reference sequence). CDR3 length: 13 residues. The CDR3 DNA follows: TGTGCCAGCAGTAACAGGTTCTACAATGAGCAGTTCTTC. This translates into CASSNRFYNEQFF.

CDR3 DNA sequence: TGTGCCAGCAGAGGAAGAGGGGACTGGTACTACGAGCAGTACTTC. This translates into CASRGRGDWYYEQYF. The V gene is TRBV6-6, the J gene TRBJ2-7; the D gene is possibly TRBD2 (6 bases). CDR1 MNHNY and CDR2 SVGAGI come from the germline V gene (reference sequence). This CDR3 has 15 amino acids. V lost 6 bases and J lost 3, with 18 bases in between.

This clone was counted a few times. The chain recombines TRBV28 with TRBJ1-1, with TRBD1 as a possible D gene (6 bases). The CDR3 has 16 amino acids. Trimming removed 3 bases from V and 10 bases from J, with 24 bases in between. Germline values: CDR1 MDHEN, CDR2 SYDVKM. In nucleotides, the CDR3 is TGTGCCAGCAGTTTGCCCACCCACGGGGGCGTAGGGGGAGCTTTCTTT. It yields the protein CASSLPTHGGVGGAFF.

The chain joins TRBV29-1 to TRBJ2-3; D might be TRBD2 (5 bases). The CDR3 consists of 13 residues. V shed 6 bases and J shed 6 bases, with 16 bases lying between them. Germline V gene sequence: CDR1 SQVTM, CDR2 ANQGSEA. CDR3 nucleotides: TGCAGCGTGGCGGAGGTGGGCTCGGATACGCAGTATTTT. This sequence encodes CSVAEVGSDTQYF.

This clone was recorded only once. The rearrangement links TRBV9 to TRBJ1-2; perhaps TRBD1 as D (5 bases). Germline CDR1 is SGDLS and CDR2 is YYNGEE. Trimming shortened V by 0 bases and J by 4 bases, and 13 bases separated the two germline ends. The length of the CDR3 is 15 residues. The CDR3 loop reads CASSVEPGTIYGYTF. CDR3 in DNA: TGTGCCAGCAGCGTAGAGCCCGGGACGATCTATGGCTACACCTTC.

This sequence joins TRBV5-1 and TRBJ1-3; possible D gene TRBD1, 5 bases. The CDR3 extends over 16 amino acids. V was pared by 0 bases and J by 0 bases, with 10 bases between. CDR1 is SGHRS, CDR2 YFSETQ, per germline. CDR3 in amino acids: CASSLERGYSGNTIYF. CDR3 coding DNA: TGCGCCAGCAGCTTGGAGCGGGGGTACTCTGGAAACACCATATATTTT.

CDR3: CASSLYTDTQYF. CDR3 nucleotide sequence: TGTGCCAGCAGCTTATACACAGATACGCAGTATTTT. The rearrangement joins TRBV5-4 to TRBJ2-3; D unclear. V was pared by 2 bases and J by 2 bases, with 3 bases between. The CDR3 spans 12 residues. From germline, CDR1 is SGHNT and CDR2 YYREEE (reference sequence).

The rearrangement uses TRBV6-5 and TRBJ1-5; D ambiguous. This CDR3 comprises 15 residues. The ends were cut back, 8 bases at V and 2 bases at J, with 16 bases in the middle. Germline V gives CDR1 MNHEY, CDR2 SVGAGI. CDR3 nucleotides: TGTGCCAGCGGACCGCGAGTGTATGGCAATCAGCCCCAGCATTTT. Protein sequence: CASGPRVYGNQPQHF.

The chain combines TRBV2 with TRBJ1-1, with 9 bases lining up with TRBD1. CDR1 is SNHLY and CDR2 is FYNNEI in the germline V gene. This CDR3 spans 13 amino acids. Trimming took 7 bases from V and 5 from J; bases not matched to a gene: 5. CDR3 bases: TGTGCCAGCAAACAGGGGGCGCTTACTGAAGCTTTCTTT. Protein product: CASKQGALTEAFF.

V is TRBV7-2 and J is TRBJ1-1; D call uncertain. This CDR3 has 14 amino acids. The germline gives CDR1 SGHTA, CDR2 FQGNSA. Trimming cost V 5 bases and J 1 base, with 11 bases left between them. CDR3 DNA: TGTGCCAGCAGCCAGTTTGTAGGGAACACTGAAGCTTTCTTT. Residues: CASSQFVGNTEAFF.

The rearrangement links TRBV2 to TRBJ1-5; no definite D call. V was pared by 6 bases and J by 5 bases, with 11 bases between. This CDR3 is 13 amino acids long. Germline-derived CDR1 and CDR2 are SNHLY and FYNNEI. The CDR3 DNA reads as TGTGCCAGCAGGCGAGGGTGGGATCAGCCCCAGCATTTT. Protein: CASRRGWDQPQHF.

This clone was recorded once. The gene calls are TRBV28 and TRBJ1-5; D is perhaps TRBD1 (6 bases). Germline V gene data show CDR1 as MDHEN and CDR2 as SYDVKM. Trimming took off 7 bases at V and 5 bases at J, with 15 bases between the two ends. This CDR3 spans 14 amino acids. CDR3 sequence: CASTMSAGDQPQHF. As DNA, the CDR3 is TGTGCCAGCACCATGTCCGCAGGGGATCAGCCCCAGCATTTT.

This clone was picked up one time. The J gene is TRBJ1-1, the V gene TRBV18; D ambiguous. Germline lookup yields CDR1 KGHSH and CDR2 LQKENI. This CDR3 is built from 14 residues. Deletions cut 3 bases from V and 1 base from J, with 9 bases between. CDR3 sequence: CASSPPYGNTEAFF. CDR3 DNA: TGTGCCAGCTCACCGCCATATGGGAACACTGAAGCTTTCTTT.

The chain combines TRBV30 with TRBJ2-5, with a possible D match to TRBD1 (5 bases). Germline CDR1 is GTSNPN and CDR2 is SVGIG (reference sequence). V lost 0 bases and J 5 bases, leaving 7 bases between the germline ends. CDR3 length equals 12 residues. CDR3 residues: CAWSVHRETQYF. The CDR3, as DNA: TGTGCCTGGAGTGTTCACAGGGAGACCCAGTACTTC. Based on the CDR3 plus reference TRBV30 and TRBJ2-5, the full variable domain is SQTIHQWPATLVQPVGSPLSLECTVEGTSNPNLYWYRQAAGRGLQLLFYSVGIGQISSEVPQNLSASRPQDRQFILSSKKLLLSDSGFYLCAWSVHRETQYFGPGTRLLVL.